This TCR beta chain stems from a study of control samples from healthy donors and cancer patients. Some clones are missing from TCRdb's copy, which holds only in-frame ones; the method was immunoSEQ multiplex PCR. The sample includes 150,000 or so clones, roughly nine tenths of them seen just once. The V gene lost 2 bases and the J gene lost 5 bases, with 4 bases spanning the gap. The CDR3 loop spans 11 amino acids. The chain links TRBV12-3 or TRBV12-4 to TRBJ2-7, with no clear D. Sequencing was performed on blood. The receptor's source is a man between 18 and 35 years old in good health. The CDR3 region is CASSLMDEQYF. In DNA form, the CDR3 reads TGTGCCAGCAGTTTAATGGACGAGCAGTACTTC.